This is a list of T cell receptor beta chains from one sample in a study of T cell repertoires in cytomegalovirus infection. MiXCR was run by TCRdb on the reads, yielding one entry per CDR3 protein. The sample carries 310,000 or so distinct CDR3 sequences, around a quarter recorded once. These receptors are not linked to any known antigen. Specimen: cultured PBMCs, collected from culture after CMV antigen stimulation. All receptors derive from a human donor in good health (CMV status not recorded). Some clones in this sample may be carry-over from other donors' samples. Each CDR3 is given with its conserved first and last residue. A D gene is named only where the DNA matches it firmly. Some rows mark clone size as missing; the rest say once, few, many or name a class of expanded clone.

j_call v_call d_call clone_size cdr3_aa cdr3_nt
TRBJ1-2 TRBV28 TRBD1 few CASLDGGRGPYGYTF TGTGCCAGCTTAGACGGGGGCAGGGGGCCTTATGGCTACACCTTC
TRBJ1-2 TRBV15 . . CATSQGYRYGYTF TGTGCCACCAGCCAGGGGTATAGGTATGGCTACACCTTC
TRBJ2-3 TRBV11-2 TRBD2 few CASSLPMRLAESTDTQYF TGTGCCAGCAGCTTACCTATGAGGCTAGCGGAAAGCACAGATACGCAGTATTTT
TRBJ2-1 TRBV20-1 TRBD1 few CSARGQGYNEQFF TGCAGTGCTAGGGGACAGGGCTACAATGAGCAGTTCTTC
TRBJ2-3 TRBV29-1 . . CSVHTVSTDTQYF TGCAGCGTTCATACAGTAAGCACAGATACGCAGTATTTT
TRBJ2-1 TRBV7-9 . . CASSLVLLRGPITYNEQFF TGTGCCAGCAGCTTAGTTTTATTGCGGGGACCGATAACCTACAATGAGCAGTTCTTC
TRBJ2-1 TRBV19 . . CASREGVGSSYNEQFF TGTGCCAGTAGGGAGGGGGTCGGAAGCTCCTACAATGAGCAGTTCTTC
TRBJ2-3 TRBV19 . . CASSQSGGGTDTQYF TGTGCCAGTAGTCAAAGCGGAGGGGGCACAGATACGCAGTATTTT
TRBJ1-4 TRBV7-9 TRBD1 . CASSSRDRAISGNEKLFF TGTGCCAGCAGCTCGAGAGACAGGGCAATATCAGGGAATGAAAAACTGTTTTTT
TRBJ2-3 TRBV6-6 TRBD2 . CASSYPTGLAGATDTQYF TGTGCCAGCAGTTACCCGACCGGACTAGCGGGAGCCACAGATACGCAGTATTTT
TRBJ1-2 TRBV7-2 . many CASSYRVPNYGYTF TGTGCCAGCAGCTACAGGGTCCCCAACTATGGCTACACCTTC
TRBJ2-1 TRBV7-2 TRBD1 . CASSLAPMGQAYNEQFF TGTGCCAGCAGCTTAGCCCCAATGGGACAGGCTTACAATGAGCAGTTCTTC
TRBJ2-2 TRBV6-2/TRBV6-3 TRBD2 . CASRSGGVTGELFF TGTGCCAGCAGGTCGGGAGGGGTTACCGGGGAGCTGTTTTTT
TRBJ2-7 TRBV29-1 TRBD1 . CSVGPGQSYEQYF TGCAGCGTGGGACCGGGACAGTCCTACGAGCAGTACTTC
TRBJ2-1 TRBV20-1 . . CSASPHRSGWYNEQFF TGCAGTGCTAGTCCCCATAGGAGCGGTTGGTACAATGAGCAGTTCTTC
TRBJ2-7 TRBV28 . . CASIPGGVNYEQYF TGTGCCAGCATCCCTGGAGGCGTGAACTACGAGCAGTACTTC
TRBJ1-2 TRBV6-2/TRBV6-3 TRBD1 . CASRQHGQARYGYTF TGTGCCAGCAGGCAACACGGACAGGCCCGCTATGGCTACACCTTC
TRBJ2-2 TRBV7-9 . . CASSLGRPDTGELFF TGTGCCAGCAGCTTAGGGCGGCCGGACACCGGGGAGCTGTTTTTT
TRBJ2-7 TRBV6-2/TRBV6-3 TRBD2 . CASKGLVVYEQYF TGTGCCAGCAAGGGACTAGTGGTCTACGAGCAGTACTTC
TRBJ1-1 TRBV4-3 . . CASSQERGWNTEAFF TGCGCCAGCAGCCAAGAGCGCGGTTGGAACACTGAAGCTTTCTTT
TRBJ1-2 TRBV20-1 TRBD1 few CSARTGARNYGYTF TGCAGTGCTAGGACAGGGGCGAGGAACTATGGCTACACCTTC
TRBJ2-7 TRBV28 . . CASSSLGRSYEQYF TGTGCCAGCAGTTCCCTCGGCAGGTCCTACGAGCAGTACTTC
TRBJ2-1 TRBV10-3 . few CAISEKGSSYNEQFF TGTGCCATCAGTGAAAAGGGAAGCTCCTACAATGAGCAGTTCTTC
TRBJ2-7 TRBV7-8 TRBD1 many CASSLLQGADEQYF TGTGCCAGCAGCTTACTCCAGGGGGCCGACGAGCAGTACTTC
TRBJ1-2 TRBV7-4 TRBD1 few CASPPRQGSKNYGYTF TGTGCCAGTCCACCGAGACAGGGGTCTAAAAACTATGGCTACACCTTC
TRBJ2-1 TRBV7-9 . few CASSLGRLAGGNNEQFF TGTGCCAGCAGCTTAGGACGACTAGCAGGGGGGAACAATGAGCAGTTCTTC
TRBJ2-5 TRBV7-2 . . CASSLVRALSRRAQYF TGTGCCAGCAGCTTAGTCCGGGCCCTGAGCCGGCGGGCCCAGTACTTC
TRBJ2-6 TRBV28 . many CATGALTGANVLTF TGTGCCACCGGAGCTTTGACCGGGGCCAACGTCCTGACTTTC
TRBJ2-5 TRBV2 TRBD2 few CASQPNLRTSGKETQYF TGTGCCAGCCAACCGAACCTTCGGACTAGCGGCAAAGAGACCCAGTACTTC
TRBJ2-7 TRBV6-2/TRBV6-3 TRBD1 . CASRHRGPGGYEQYF TGTGCCAGCAGGCACAGGGGGCCAGGTGGCTACGAGCAGTACTTC
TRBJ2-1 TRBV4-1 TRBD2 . CASSQGLLAGPSSYNEQFF TGCGCCAGCAGCCAAGGGCTCCTAGCGGGCCCCAGCTCCTACAATGAGCAGTTCTTC
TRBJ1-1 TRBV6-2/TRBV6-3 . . CASILRGGEAFF TGTGCCAGCATCCTACGGGGAGGTGAAGCTTTCTTT
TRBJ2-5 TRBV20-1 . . CSASGIHQETQYF TGCAGTGCTAGCGGGATCCACCAAGAGACCCAGTACTTC
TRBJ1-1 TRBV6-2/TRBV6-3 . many CASSTGRTNTEAFF TGTGCCAGCAGTACGGGACGGACGAACACTGAAGCTTTCTTT
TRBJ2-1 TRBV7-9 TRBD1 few CASRTGTVNNEQFF TGTGCCAGCAGAACCGGGACAGTAAACAATGAGCAGTTCTTC
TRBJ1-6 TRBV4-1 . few CASSQARVWGSPLHF TGCGCCAGCAGCCAGGCCAGGGTCTGGGGTTCACCCCTCCACTTT
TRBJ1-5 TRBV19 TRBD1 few CATHHTGGTSNQPQHF TGTGCCACGCATCATACAGGGGGGACTAGCAATCAGCCCCAGCATTTT
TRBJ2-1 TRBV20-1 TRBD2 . CSARRLAGIGEQFF TGCAGTGCCAGAAGACTAGCGGGAATTGGTGAGCAGTTCTTC
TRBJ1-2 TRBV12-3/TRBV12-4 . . CASRPTSEGYGYTF TGTGCCAGCAGACCCACGTCGGAAGGCTATGGCTACACCTTC
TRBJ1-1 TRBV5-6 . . CASSLWSWGSEAFF TGTGCCAGCAGCTTATGGTCGTGGGGGTCTGAAGCTTTCTTT
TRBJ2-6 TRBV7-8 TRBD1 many CASSLGQTGGFGANVLTF TGTGCCAGCAGCTTAGGGCAAACAGGGGGCTTTGGGGCCAACGTCCTGACTTTC
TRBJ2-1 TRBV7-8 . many CASSLLRAGAFSYNEQFF TGTGCCAGCAGCTTATTGAGAGCAGGGGCTTTCTCCTACAATGAGCAGTTCTTC
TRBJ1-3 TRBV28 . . CANSGHTDISGNTIYF TGTGCCAACAGTGGACATACAGATATCTCTGGAAACACCATATATTTT
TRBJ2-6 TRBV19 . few CASSARLRLISGANVLTF TGTGCCAGTAGTGCACGACTGAGGTTGATTTCTGGGGCCAACGTCCTGACTTTC
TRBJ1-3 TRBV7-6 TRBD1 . CASGGTGGNTIYF TGTGCCAGCGGTGGGACAGGGGGAAACACCATATATTTT
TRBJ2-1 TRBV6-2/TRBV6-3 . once CASSYPPPYFDEQFF TGTGCCAGCAGTTACCCGCCCCCCTATTTTGATGAGCAGTTCTTC
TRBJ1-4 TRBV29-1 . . CSVESREKLFF TGCAGCGTTGAATCGCGGGAAAAACTGTTTTTT
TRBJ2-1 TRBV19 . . CASSIRVLYNEQFF TGTGCCAGTAGTATTAGGGTACTATACAATGAGCAGTTCTTC
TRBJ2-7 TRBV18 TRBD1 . CASSQGTDLYEQYF TGTGCCAGCTCACAGGGGACAGATCTCTACGAGCAGTACTTC
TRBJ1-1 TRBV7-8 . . CASSLRHISGNTEAFF TGTGCCAGCAGCCTGCGACATATAAGTGGGAACACTGAAGCTTTCTTT
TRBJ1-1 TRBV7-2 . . CASSDPLLRVAFF TGTGCCAGCAGCGATCCTCTCTTAAGGGTGGCTTTCTTT
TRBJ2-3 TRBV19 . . CASSMVYESTDTQYF TGTGCCAGTAGTATGGTCTATGAAAGCACAGATACGCAGTATTTT
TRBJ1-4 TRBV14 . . CASSQATGQQNEKLFF TGTGCCAGCAGCCAAGCTACCGGGCAGCAAAATGAAAAACTGTTTTTT
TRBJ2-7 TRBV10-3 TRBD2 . CAISATLREASYEQYF TGTGCCATCAGTGCGACCCTCCGGGAGGCATCCTACGAGCAGTACTTC